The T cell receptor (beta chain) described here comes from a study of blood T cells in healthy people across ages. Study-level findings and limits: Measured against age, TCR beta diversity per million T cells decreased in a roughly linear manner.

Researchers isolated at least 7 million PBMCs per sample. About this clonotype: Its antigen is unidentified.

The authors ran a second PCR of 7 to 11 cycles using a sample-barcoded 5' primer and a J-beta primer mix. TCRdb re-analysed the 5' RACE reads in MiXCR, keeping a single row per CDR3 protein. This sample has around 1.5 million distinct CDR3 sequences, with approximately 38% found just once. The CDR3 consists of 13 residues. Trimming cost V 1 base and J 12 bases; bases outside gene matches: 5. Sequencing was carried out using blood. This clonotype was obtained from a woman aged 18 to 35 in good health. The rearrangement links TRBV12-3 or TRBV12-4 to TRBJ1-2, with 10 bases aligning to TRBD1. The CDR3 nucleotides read TGTGCCAGCAGTTTAGGGACAGGGGGAGTTCACACCTTC. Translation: CASSLGTGGVHTF.